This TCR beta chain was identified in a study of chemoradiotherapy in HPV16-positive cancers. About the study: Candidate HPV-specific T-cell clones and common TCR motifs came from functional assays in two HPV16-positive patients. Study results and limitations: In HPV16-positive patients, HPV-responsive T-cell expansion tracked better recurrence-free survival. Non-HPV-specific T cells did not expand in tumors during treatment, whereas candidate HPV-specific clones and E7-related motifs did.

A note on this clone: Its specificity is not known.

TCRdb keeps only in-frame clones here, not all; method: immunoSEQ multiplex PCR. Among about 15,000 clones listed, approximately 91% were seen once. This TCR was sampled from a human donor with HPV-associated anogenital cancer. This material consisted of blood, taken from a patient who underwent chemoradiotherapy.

CDR3 loop: CASSLRGGRNEQYF. CDR3 nucleotides: TGCGCCAGCAGCTTGAGGGGGGGCCGCAACGAGCAGTACTTC. The V gene is TRBV5-1, the J gene TRBJ2-5; maybe TRBD2 (7 bases). The J call may not be correct, given that the DNA end is closer to TRBJ2-7. This CDR3 is built from 14 residues. Germline CDR1 and CDR2: SGHRS and YFSETQ.